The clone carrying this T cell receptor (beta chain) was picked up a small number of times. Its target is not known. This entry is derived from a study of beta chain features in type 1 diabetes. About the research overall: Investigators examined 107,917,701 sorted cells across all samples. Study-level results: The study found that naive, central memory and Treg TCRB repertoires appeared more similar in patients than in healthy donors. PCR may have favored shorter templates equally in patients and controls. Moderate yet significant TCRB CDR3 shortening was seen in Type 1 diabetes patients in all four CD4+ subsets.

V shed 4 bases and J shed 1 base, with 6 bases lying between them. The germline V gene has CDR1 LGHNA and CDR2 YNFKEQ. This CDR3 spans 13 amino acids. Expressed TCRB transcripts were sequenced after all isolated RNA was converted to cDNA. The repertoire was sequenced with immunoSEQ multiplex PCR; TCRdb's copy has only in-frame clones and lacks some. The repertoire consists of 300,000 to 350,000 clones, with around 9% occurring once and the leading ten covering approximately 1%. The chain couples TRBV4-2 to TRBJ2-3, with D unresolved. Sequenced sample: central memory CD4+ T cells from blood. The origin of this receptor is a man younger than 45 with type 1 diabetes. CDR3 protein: CASSLKGTDTQYF. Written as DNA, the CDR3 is TGTGCCAGCAGCCTAAAAGGCACAGATACGCAGTATTTT.